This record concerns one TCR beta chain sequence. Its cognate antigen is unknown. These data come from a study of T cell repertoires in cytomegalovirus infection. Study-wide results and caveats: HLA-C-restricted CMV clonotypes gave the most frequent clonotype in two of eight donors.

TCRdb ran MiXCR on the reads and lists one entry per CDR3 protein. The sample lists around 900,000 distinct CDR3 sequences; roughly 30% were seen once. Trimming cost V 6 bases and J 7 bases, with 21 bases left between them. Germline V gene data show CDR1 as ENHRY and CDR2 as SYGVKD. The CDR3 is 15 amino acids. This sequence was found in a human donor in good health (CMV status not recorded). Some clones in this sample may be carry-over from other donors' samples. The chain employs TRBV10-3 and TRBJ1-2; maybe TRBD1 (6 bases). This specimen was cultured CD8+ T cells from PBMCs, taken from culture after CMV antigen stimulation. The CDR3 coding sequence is TGTGCCATCAGGAGAAAGCAGGGGAATATCCCTGGCTACACCTTC. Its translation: CAIRRKQGNIPGYTF.